The entry that follows covers one T cell receptor beta chain sequence. The CDR3 extends over 12 amino acids. The germline CDR1 and CDR2 sequences are SGHNT and YYREEE (reference sequence). The ends were cut back, 0 bases at V and 9 bases at J, with 7 bases in the middle. Clones were sequenced by immunoSEQ multiplex PCR, and TCRdb holds only the in-frame ones, with some missing. The sample lists fewer than 200,000 clones, around nine tenths occurring once. This record comes from a study of cytomegalovirus exposure and HLA in healthy donors. The receptor was isolated from a man aged 18 to 29 in good health and CMV-seropositive. The J gene is TRBJ1-3, the V gene TRBV5-4, with D unresolved. What was sequenced was PBMCs. The CDR3 coding sequence is TGTGCCAGCAGCTTGGAAGGGAGCACCATATATTTT. Residues: CASSLEGSTIYF.